A single T cell receptor (beta chain) is shown here with its context. Possible read error: a much larger clone is one base away. The CDR3 is 12 amino acids. In germline, CDR1 is SGHRS, CDR2 YFSETQ. The data stem from a study of prognosis after radiotherapy for stage I lung cancer. Genomic DNA served as the source from which two-round multiplex PCR generated TCR beta CDR3 amplicons. During first-round PCR, primers specific to each TRBV and TRBJ gene were used. One entry per CDR3 protein, called by TCRdb with MiXCR from the multiplex PCR reads. Among 15,000 to 20,000 distinct CDR3 sequences, 40% to 55% were seen once, and the ten largest hold approximately 32%.

This chain uses TRBV5-1 with TRBJ1-2; D not certain. The receptor was derived from a donor over 45 with non-small cell lung cancer. The sequencing here drew on PBMCs, taken before or after stereotactic body radiation therapy (not recorded which). This CDR3 reads CASSLDGKGYAF. CDR3 nucleotide sequence: TGCGCCAGCAGCTTGGACGGCAAGGGCTACGCCTTC.